This T cell receptor (beta chain) was recovered during a study of blood T cell repertoires in COVID-19. Across the study: The samples span acute and convalescent COVID-19 from the United States, Italy and Spain.

The CDR3 contains 11 residues. CDR1 is SGHRS, CDR2 YFSETQ, per germline. The V gene lost 1 base and the J gene lost 5 bases, with 4 bases spanning the gap. How the authors handled the data: How many nucleated cells were present was estimated from reference gene primer amplification. Method: immunoSEQ multiplex PCR; TCRdb's copy keeps in-frame clones and lacks some. That table supplies the V and J calls and clone size; D and trimming were determined from the DNA. The sample carries 300,000 to 450,000 clones, around 87% recorded once. This TCR was sampled from a man aged 25-40 years who had recovered from COVID-19. Sequenced sample: PBMCs or T cells enriched from blood (not recorded which). This chain links TRBV5-1 with TRBJ2-7; D uncertain. The CDR3 reads CASSLFNEQYF. For the CDR3, the DNA is TGCGCCAGCAGCTTGTTCAACGAGCAGTACTTC.